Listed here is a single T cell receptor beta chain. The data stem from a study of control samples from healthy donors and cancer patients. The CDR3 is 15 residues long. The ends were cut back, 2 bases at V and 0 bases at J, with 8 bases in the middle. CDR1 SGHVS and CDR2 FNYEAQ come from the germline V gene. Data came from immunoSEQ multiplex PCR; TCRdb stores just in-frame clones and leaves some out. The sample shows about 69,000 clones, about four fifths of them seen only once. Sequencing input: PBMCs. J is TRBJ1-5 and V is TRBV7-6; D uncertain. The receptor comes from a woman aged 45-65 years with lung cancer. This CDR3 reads CASSLTAVSNQPQHF. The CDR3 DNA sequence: TGTGCCAGCAGCTTAACGGCAGTTAGCAATCAGCCCCAGCATTTT.